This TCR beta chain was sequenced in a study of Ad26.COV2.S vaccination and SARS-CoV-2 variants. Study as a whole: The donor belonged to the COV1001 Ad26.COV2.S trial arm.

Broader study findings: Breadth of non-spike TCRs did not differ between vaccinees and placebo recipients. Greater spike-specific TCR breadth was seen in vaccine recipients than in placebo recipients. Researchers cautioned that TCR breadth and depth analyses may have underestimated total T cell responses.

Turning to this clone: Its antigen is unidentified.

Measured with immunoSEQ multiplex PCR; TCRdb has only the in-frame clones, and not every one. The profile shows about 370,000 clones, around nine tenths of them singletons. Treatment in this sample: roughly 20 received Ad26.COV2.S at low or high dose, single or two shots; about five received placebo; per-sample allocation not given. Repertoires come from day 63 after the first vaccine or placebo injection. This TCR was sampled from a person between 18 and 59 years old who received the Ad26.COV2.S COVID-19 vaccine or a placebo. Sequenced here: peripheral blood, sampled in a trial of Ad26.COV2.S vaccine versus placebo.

In nucleotides, the CDR3 is TGTGCCAGCAGTGGAGCGGGGGGGTACACCGGGGAGCTGTTTTTT. It codes for CASSGAGGYTGELFF. V and J are TRBV2 and TRBJ2-2; 10 bases fit TRBD2. Germline trimming cut 4 bases from V and 3 bases from J; bases unmatched to any gene: 2. This CDR3 region has 15 residues. Germline lookup yields CDR1 SNHLY and CDR2 FYNNEI.